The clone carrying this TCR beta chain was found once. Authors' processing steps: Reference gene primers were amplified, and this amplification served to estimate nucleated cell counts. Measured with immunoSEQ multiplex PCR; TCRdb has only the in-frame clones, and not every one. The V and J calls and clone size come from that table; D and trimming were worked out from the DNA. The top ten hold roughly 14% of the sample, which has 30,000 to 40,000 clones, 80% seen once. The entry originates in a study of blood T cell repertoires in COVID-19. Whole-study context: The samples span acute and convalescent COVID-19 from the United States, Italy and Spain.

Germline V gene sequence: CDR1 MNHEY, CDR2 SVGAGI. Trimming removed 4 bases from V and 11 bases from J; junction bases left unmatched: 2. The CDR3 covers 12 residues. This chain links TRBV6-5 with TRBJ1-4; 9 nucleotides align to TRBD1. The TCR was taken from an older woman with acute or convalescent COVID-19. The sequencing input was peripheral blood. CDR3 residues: CASSSTGGKLFF. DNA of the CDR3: TGTGCCAGCAGTTCCACAGGGGGCAAACTGTTTTTT.